The 22 T cell receptor beta chains below come from one sample, sequenced in a study of blood T cells in healthy people across ages. With a J-beta primer mix and a sample-barcoded 5' primer, a second PCR ran 7 to 11 cycles. A single record per CDR3 protein comes from TCRdb applying MiXCR to the 5' RACE reads. The sample lists roughly 640,000 distinct CDR3 sequences, 25% to 30% occurring once. The material sequenced was blood. Every receptor here comes from a woman of 80 years or more in good health.

This clonotype appeared once. A much larger clone sits a single nucleotide away, making a read error possible. The gene calls are TRBV20-1 and TRBJ2-5; tentatively, D is TRBD1 (6 bases). The CDR3 contains 15 residues. The germline V and J ends were trimmed by 5 bases and 13 bases, with 29 bases remaining between them. Germline V gene data show CDR1 as DFQATT and CDR2 as SNEGSKA (reference sequence). CDR3 in DNA: TGCAGTGCTGGGAACAGGGAGAGGGGTTACAATGAGCGGTACTTC. This sequence encodes CSAGNRERGYNERYF.

This clonotype appeared once. The rearrangement links TRBV7-2 to TRBJ2-3; tentatively, D is TRBD1 or TRBD2 (6 bases each). Trimming cost V 5 bases and J 4 bases, with 16 bases left between them. Per the germline V gene, CDR1 is SGHTA and CDR2 is FQGNSA. The CDR3 is 15 residues long. The CDR3 loop reads CASSPQGTVADTQYF. In DNA, the CDR3 is TGTGCCAGCAGCCCCCAGGGGACTGTCGCAGATACGCAGTATTTT.

CDR3 DNA sequence: TGTGCCAGCTCACCTTCAGGGGCTCCGGGCTCCTACGAGCAGTACTTC. Amino acids: CASSPSGAPGSYEQYF. The rearrangement links TRBV18 to TRBJ2-7; possible D gene TRBD1, 6 bases. In germline, CDR1 is KGHSH, CDR2 LQKENI. The V and J ends lost 3 bases and 0 bases respectively, with 15 bases between them. The CDR3 is 16 amino acids. Complete variable domain (other parts from reference TRBV18 and TRBJ2-7): NAGVMQNPRHLVRRRGQEARLRCSPMKGHSHVYWYRQLPEEGLKFMVYLQKENIIDESGMPKERFSAEFPKEGPSILRIQQVVRGDSAAYFCASSPSGAPGSYEQYFGPGTRLTVT.

This clonotype occurred many times. The V gene is TRBV3-1, the J gene TRBJ1-2; the D is unclear. Germline CDR1 LGHDT, CDR2 YNNKEL (reference sequence). The CDR3 length is 16 residues. V lost 1 base and J 5 bases, leaving 17 bases between the germline ends. This CDR3 reads CASSQGSGQGSYGYTF. Written as DNA, the CDR3 is TGTGCCAGCAGCCAAGGGTCAGGCCAAGGGTCTTATGGCTACACCTTC.

This clonotype appeared many times. The genes are TRBV6-6 and TRBJ1-2; D is uncertain. Deletions cut 5 bases from V and 0 bases from J, with 4 bases between. Germline V lookup: CDR1 MNHNY, CDR2 SVGAGI (reference sequence). The CDR3 is made up of 12 amino acids. The CDR3 nucleotides are TGTGCCAGCAGTGGGACTAACTATGGCTACACCTTC. This translates into CASSGTNYGYTF.

This clonotype has ten or more counts. The chain joins TRBV9 to TRBJ2-5; 7 nucleotides line up with TRBD2. The CDR3 runs 15 residues. In germline, CDR1 is SGDLS, CDR2 YYNGEE. Trimming at V came to 2 bases and at J to 2 bases, leaving 6 bases not matched to a gene. The CDR3 loop reads CASSVRAGVQETQYF. CDR3 DNA: TGTGCCAGCAGCGTTAGGGCGGGGGTACAAGAGACCCAGTACTTC.

This clonotype was detected ten times or more. V gene TRBV6-1 combines with J gene TRBJ2-5, with D possibly TRBD2 on 6 matching bases. Germline V gene lookup returns CDR1 MNHNS and CDR2 SASEGT. This CDR3 comprises 14 residues. Trimming took 7 bases from V and 4 from J, leaving 16 bases between them. CDR3 coding DNA: TGTGCCAGCATAGTGCGGGGCATACGAGAGACCCAGTACTTC. Protein sequence: CASIVRGIRETQYF.

The rearrangement links TRBV6-5 to TRBJ2-1; TRBD1 aligns across 7 bases. Germline CDR1 reads MNHEY; CDR2 reads SVGAGI. J was trimmed by 1 base and V by 10 bases; bases with no gene match: 10. This CDR3 is 15 amino acids long. This CDR3 reads CANRVTGSSYNEQFF. For the CDR3, the DNA is TGTGCCAACAGGGTGACAGGGTCATCCTACAATGAGCAGTTCTTC.

There are many counts of this clonotype. The chain couples TRBV6-6 to TRBJ1-2; tentatively, D is TRBD1 (5 bases). Between the trimmed V and J ends, which lost 0 bases and 3 bases, there was a span of 11 bases. The germline CDR1 and CDR2 sequences are MNHNY and SVGAGI (reference sequence). The CDR3 contains 15 residues. CDR3 loop: CASSYSDSRDYGYTF. CDR3 nucleotides: TGTGCCAGCAGTTACTCCGACAGCCGGGACTATGGCTACACCTTC.

The table lists this clonotype with many counts. The CDR3 is CAWSGTSPHEQFF. The CDR3 DNA is TGTGCCTGGTCAGGGACTAGTCCCCATGAGCAGTTCTTC. The chain is built from TRBV30 and TRBJ2-1; 8 bases map to TRBD2. The CDR3 is made up of 13 amino acids. Germline CDR1 reads GTSNPN; CDR2 reads SVGIG (reference sequence). The V segment lost 5 bases and the J segment 8 bases; nucleotides outside the gene matches: 8.

This clonotype was counted ten times or more. The CDR3 protein is CASSRSWDSHNEQFF. The CDR3 DNA follows: TGCGCCAGCAGCCGTTCTTGGGACAGTCACAATGAGCAGTTCTTC. The chain is built from TRBV4-1 and TRBJ2-1; 7 nucleotides align to TRBD1. CDR1 and CDR2 from the germline V gene are MGHRA and YSYEKL. The CDR3 loop spans 15 amino acids. After removal of 4 bases from V and 5 bases from J, the junction contained 8 bases not matched to a gene.

The chain recombines TRBV10-3 with TRBJ2-7; TRBD1 is a possible D gene (5 bases). The CDR3 length is 16 residues. Germline-derived CDR1 and CDR2 are ENHRY and SYGVKD. Trimming took off 6 bases at V and 2 bases at J, with 20 bases between the two ends. The CDR3 nucleotides are TGTGCCATCAGCACCAGGTCGACAGAGTTCCCCTACGAGCAGTACTTC. Protein sequence: CAISTRSTEFPYEQYF.

This clonotype was detected many times. The CDR3 sequence: CASSPSGAEQFF. In DNA form, the CDR3 reads TGTGCCAGCAGTCCTAGCGGGGCTGAGCAGTTCTTC. The chain recombines TRBV9 with TRBJ2-1; 9 bases agree with TRBD2. This CDR3 spans 12 amino acids. Germline V gives CDR1 SGDLS, CDR2 YYNGEE. Trimming took 5 bases from V and 9 from J; bases not matched to a gene: 3.

This clonotype occurred many times. The DNA for the CDR3 is TGTGCCAGCAGCCCAGGGAGCGGGGGACTCTACAATGAGCAGTTCTTC. Its translation: CASSPGSGGLYNEQFF. The rearrangement uses TRBV5-6 and TRBJ2-1, with 8 bases identical to TRBD2. The ends lost 4 bases at V and 3 bases at J; junction bases unmatched: 9. Germline CDR1 reads SGHDT; CDR2 reads YYEEEE. This CDR3 contains 16 residues.

V usage is TRBV12-3 or TRBV12-4 and J usage is TRBJ2-3, with TRBD2 identical over 8 bases. The length of the CDR3 is 16 residues. V shed 6 bases, J shed 6 bases, and the junction held 14 bases outside the gene matches. The CDR3 coding sequence is TGTGCCAGCAGCCGAGGGACTAGAGGGGGGGCCGATACGCAGTATTTT. Protein product: CASSRGTRGGADTQYF.

This clonotype appeared many times. This rearrangement joins TRBV7-9 to TRBJ1-2; D is ambiguous. Trimming stripped 1 base from V and 8 bases from J, with 14 bases between. CDR1 and CDR2 (germline): SEHNR, FQNEAQ (reference sequence). The CDR3 length is 14 residues. DNA for the CDR3: TGTGCCAGCAGCTTAGGTGCCAATTTTTGGGGCTACACCTTC. Its protein is CASSLGANFWGYTF.

The chain has TRBV12-3 or TRBV12-4 and TRBJ2-5; D not certain. This CDR3 has 13 residues. Trimming cost V 3 bases and J 2 bases, with 7 bases left between them. The CDR3 DNA reads as TGTGCCAGCAGTTTGGTTGAACAAGAGACCCAGTACTTC. Translated, it gives CASSLVEQETQYF.

This clonotype was counted ten times or more. V and J are TRBV7-2 and TRBJ1-2, with 7 bases that match TRBD1. After removal of 6 bases from V and 6 bases from J, the junction contained 7 bases not matched to a gene. Germline CDR1 and CDR2: SGHTA and FQGNSA. The CDR3 length is 13 residues. In DNA, the CDR3 is TGTGCCAGCAGAGGACAGGCAGCGCATGGCTACACCTTC. It yields the protein CASRGQAAHGYTF.

This clonotype was detected only a few times. The V gene is TRBV7-9, the J gene TRBJ1-5, with 8 bases lining up with TRBD1. The V gene's germline CDR1 is SEHNR and CDR2 FQNEAQ (reference sequence). This CDR3 contains 16 residues. V was clipped by 4 bases and J by 1 base; unmatched bases: 6. The CDR3 reads CASSSTTGVSNQPQHF. CDR3 bases: TGTGCCAGCAGCTCTACGACAGGGGTAAGCAATCAGCCCCAGCATTTT.

This clonotype was observed many times. The genes are TRBV24-1 and TRBJ2-3, with no clear D. In germline, CDR1 is KGHDR, CDR2 SFDVKD. V shed 6 bases and J shed 5 bases, with 11 bases lying between them. The CDR3 has 13 amino acids. The CDR3 nucleotides read TGTGCCACCAGTAGTCGGTATTTAGATACGCAGTATTTT. Amino acid sequence: CATSSRYLDTQYF.

Concerning this clonotype itself: One end of the junction fails to match germline, which may point to a read error. The J gene is TRBJ2-1, the V gene TRBV20-1; the match to TRBD1 covers 7 bases. The CDR3 is made up of 13 amino acids. In germline, CDR1 is DFQATT, CDR2 SNEGSKA (reference sequence). The CDR3 loop is CSARGQGYNGQFF. The CDR3 nucleotides are TGCAGTGCTAGAGGACAGGGTTACAATGGGCAGTTCTTC.

Ten or more counts support this clonotype. This chain joins TRBV12-3 or TRBV12-4 and TRBJ2-7, with a weak D call TRBD1 (6 bases). This CDR3 is built from 13 residues. V shed 5 bases and J shed 4 bases, with 12 bases lying between them. CDR3 amino acids: CASSTAGTYEQYF. The CDR3 nucleotides read TGTGCCAGCAGTACGGCCGGGACATACGAGCAGTACTTC.